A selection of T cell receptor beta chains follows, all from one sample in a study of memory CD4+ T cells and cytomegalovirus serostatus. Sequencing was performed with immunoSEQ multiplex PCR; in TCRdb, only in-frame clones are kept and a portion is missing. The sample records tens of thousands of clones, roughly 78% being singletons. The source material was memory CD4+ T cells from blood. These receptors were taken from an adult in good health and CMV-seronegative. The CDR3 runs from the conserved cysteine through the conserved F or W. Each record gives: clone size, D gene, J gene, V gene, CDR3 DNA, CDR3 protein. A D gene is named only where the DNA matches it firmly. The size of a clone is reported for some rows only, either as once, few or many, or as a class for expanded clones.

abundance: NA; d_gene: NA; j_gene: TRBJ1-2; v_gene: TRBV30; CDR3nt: TGTGCCTTAGGGGGGTCCGGCGTTGGCTACACCTTC; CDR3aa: CALGGSGVGYTF
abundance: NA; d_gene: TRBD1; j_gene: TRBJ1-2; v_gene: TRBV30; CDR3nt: TGTGCCGGAACGGGACAGCTCGCCGGTGGCTACACCTTC; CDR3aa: CAGTGQLAGGYTF
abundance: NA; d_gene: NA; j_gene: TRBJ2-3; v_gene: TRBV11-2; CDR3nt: TGTGCCAGCAGCTTATCAGGGCGGGCCACAGATACGCAGTATTTT; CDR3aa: CASSLSGRATDTQYF
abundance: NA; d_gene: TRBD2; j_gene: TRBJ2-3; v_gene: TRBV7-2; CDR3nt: TGTGCCAGCAGCTTAGCGGGACTAGCTTCAGATACGCAGTATTTT; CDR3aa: CASSLAGLASDTQYF
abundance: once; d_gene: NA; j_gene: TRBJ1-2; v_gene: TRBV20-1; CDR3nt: TGCAGTGCTGCAGGGAACGGCTACACCTTC; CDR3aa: CSAAGNGYTF
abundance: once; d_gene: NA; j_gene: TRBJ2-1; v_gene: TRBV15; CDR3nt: TGTGCCACCAGCATGGGTCTTCCGGCCAATGAGCAGTTCTTC; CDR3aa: CATSMGLPANEQFF
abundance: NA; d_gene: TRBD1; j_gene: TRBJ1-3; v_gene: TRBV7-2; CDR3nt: TGTGCCAGCAGCTTAGTCCAGGGGGGATCTGGAAACACCATATATTTT; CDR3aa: CASSLVQGGSGNTIYF
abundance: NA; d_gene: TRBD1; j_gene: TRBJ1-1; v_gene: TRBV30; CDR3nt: TGTGCCTGGAGGCCCACAGGGGCAACTGAAGCTTTCTTT; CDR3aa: CAWRPTGATEAFF
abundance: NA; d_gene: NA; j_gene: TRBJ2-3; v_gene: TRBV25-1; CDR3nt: TGTGCCAGCAGTGAAGGGGGATGGGGCACAGATACGCAGTATTTT; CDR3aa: CASSEGGWGTDTQYF
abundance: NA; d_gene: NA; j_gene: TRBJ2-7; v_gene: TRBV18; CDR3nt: TGTGCCAGCTCACCAGGGGCGGACTTTAATTCCTACGAGCAGTACTTC; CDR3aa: CASSPGADFNSYEQYF
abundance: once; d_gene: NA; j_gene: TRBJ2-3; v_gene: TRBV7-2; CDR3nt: TGTGCCAGCAGCTTAGCGCGAGGCACCGATACGCAGTATTTT; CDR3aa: CASSLARGTDTQYF
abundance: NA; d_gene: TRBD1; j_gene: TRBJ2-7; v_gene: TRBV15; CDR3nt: TGTGCCACCAGCAGAGATTGGTCGCAGGGGGCTTCCTACGAGCAGTACTTC; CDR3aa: CATSRDWSQGASYEQYF
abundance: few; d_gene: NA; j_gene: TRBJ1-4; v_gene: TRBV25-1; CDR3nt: TGTGCCAGCAGTGGAGCCCCAGGGACGGGAAATGAAAAACTGTTTTTT; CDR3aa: CASSGAPGTGNEKLFF
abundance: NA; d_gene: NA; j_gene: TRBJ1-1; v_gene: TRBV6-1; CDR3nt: TGTGCCAGCAGTCCGTCAGTCCCTGAAGCTTTCTTT; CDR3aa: CASSPSVPEAFF
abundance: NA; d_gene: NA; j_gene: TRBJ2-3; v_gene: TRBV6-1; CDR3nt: TGTGCCAGCAGTGAATGGAGGTTGCGCACAGATACGCAGTATTTT; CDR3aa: CASSEWRLRTDTQYF
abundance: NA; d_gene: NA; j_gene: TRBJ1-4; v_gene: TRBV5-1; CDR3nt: TGCGCCAGCAGTCTTCTGGGGCCCGGCGGTGAAAAACTGTTTTTT; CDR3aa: CASSLLGPGGEKLFF
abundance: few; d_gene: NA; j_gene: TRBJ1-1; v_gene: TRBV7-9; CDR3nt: TGTGCCAGCAGTACACAAGGGCGCCTGAACACTGAAGCTTTCTTT; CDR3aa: CASSTQGRLNTEAFF
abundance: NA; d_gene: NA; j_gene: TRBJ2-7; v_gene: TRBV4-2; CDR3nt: TGTGCCAGCAGCCAAGATCAACAGCTGTCCTACGAGCAGTACTTC; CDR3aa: CASSQDQQLSYEQYF
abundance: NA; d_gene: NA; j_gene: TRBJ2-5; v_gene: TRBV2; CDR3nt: TGTGCCAGCAGGGTATTAGTCCAAGAGACCCAGTACTTC; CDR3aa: CASRVLVQETQYF
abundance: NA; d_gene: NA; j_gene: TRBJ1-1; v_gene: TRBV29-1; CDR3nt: TGCAGCTTCACTCCCCCCCTGAACACTGAAGCTTTCTTT; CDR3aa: CSFTPPLNTEAFF
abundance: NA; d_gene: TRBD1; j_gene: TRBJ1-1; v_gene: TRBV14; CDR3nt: TGTGCCAGCAGCCGACAGGGGAACACTGAAGCTTTCTTT; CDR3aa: CASSRQGNTEAFF
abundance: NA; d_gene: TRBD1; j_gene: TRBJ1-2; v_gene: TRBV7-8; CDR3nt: TGTGCCAGCAGCTTAGCGTCAGGGGGCTTATATGGCTACACCTTC; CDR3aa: CASSLASGGLYGYTF
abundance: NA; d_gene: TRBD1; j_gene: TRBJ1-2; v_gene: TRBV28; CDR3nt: TGTGCCAGCAGTTTAAACCACAGGGGGCAGGTTGGCTACACCTTC; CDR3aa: CASSLNHRGQVGYTF
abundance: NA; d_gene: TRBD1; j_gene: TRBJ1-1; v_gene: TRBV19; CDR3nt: TGTGCCACTCAACGGGACAGGGGGCGTACTGAAGCTTTCTTT; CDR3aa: CATQRDRGRTEAFF
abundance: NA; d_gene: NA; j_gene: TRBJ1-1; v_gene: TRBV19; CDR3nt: TGTGCCAGTAGTATACCGGGATTGAACACTGAAGCTTTCTTT; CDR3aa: CASSIPGLNTEAFF
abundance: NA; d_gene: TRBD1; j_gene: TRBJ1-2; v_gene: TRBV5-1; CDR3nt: TGCGCCAGCAGCCTAGGGACAGCAACTAACTATGGCTACACCTTC; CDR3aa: CASSLGTATNYGYTF
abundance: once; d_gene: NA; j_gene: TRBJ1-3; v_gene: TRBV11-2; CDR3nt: TGTGCCAGCAGCTGGAAGGGACGGGGAGGACCCACCATATATTTT; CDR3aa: CASSWKGRGGPTIYF
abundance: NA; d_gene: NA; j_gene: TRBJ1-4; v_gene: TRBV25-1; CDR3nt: TGTGCCAGCAGTGAACCGGGGAGGTCTAATGAAAAACTGTTTTTT; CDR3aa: CASSEPGRSNEKLFF
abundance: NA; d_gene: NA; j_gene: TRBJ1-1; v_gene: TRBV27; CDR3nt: TGTGCCAGCAGTTTATATAAGAACACTGAAGCTTTCTTT; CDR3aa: CASSLYKNTEAFF
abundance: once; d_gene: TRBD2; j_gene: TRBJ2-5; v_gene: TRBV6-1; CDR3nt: TGTGCCGTTCGGGCGGGGGGGCTCCAAGAGACCCAGTACTTC; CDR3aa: CAVRAGGLQETQYF
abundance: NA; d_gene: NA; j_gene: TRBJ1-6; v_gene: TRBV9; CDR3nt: TGTGCCAGCAGCGCCGACCTCGCTTCACCCCTCCACTTT; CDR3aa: CASSADLASPLHF